The following is a TCR beta chain sequence with its context. The data are from a study of blood T cell repertoires in COVID-19. Looking at the study overall: Both acute and convalescent COVID-19 samples were obtained from the United States, Italy and Spain. T cells, B-cell-depleted T cells, or PBMCs provided the cDNA or gDNA that served as material.

In the study's own analysis: Reference gene primer amplification yielded estimated nucleated cell counts. The repertoire was sequenced with immunoSEQ multiplex PCR; TCRdb's copy has only in-frame clones and lacks some. The D gene and trimming were derived from the DNA, and the V and J assignments and clone size from that table. This sample has 50,000 or so clones, with approximately 80% found just once. The J segment lost 3 bases and the V segment lost 3 bases, leaving 1 base of the junction unmatched. The CDR3 runs to 12 residues. The germline V gene encodes CDR1 GTSNPN and CDR2 SVGIG (reference sequence).

The receptor comes from a human donor with active or convalescent COVID-19. The donor label of this sample is uncertain. The rearrangement links TRBV30 to TRBJ2-7; 8 positions agree with TRBD2. Sequencing was performed on peripheral blood. The CDR3 bases are TGTGCCTGGAGCACTAGCGGCTACGAGCAGTACTTC. This codes for CAWSTSGYEQYF.